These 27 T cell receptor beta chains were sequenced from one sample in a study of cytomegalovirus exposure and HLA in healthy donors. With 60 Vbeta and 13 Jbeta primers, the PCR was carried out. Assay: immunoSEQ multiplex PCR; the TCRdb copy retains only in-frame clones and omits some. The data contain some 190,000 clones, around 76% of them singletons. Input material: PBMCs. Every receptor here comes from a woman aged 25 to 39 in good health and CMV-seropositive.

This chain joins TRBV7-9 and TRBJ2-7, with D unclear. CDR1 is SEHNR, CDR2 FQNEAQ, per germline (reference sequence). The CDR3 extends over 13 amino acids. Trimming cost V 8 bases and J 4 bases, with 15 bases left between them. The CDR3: CASGSPLEYEQYF. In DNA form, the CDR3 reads TGTGCCAGCGGGTCGCCCCTAGAATACGAGCAGTACTTC.

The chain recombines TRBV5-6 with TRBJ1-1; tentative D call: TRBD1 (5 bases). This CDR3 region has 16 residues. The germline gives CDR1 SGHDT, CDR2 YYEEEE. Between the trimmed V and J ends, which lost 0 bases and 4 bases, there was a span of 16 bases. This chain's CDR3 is CASSLVVGVGGTEAFF. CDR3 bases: TGTGCCAGCAGCTTGGTCGTTGGGGTGGGGGGCACTGAAGCTTTCTTT. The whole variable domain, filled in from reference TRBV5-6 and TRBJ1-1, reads DAGVTQSPTHLIKTRGQQVTLRCSPKSGHDTVSWYQQALGQGPQFIFQYYEEEERQRGNFPDRFSGHQFPNYSSELNVNALLLGDSALYLCASSLVVGVGGTEAFFGQGTRLTVV.

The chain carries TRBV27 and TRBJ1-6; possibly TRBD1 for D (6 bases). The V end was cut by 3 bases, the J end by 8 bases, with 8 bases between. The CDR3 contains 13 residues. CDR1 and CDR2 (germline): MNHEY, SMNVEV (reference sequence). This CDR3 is CASSLTGYSPLHF. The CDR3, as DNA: TGTGCCAGCAGTTTGACAGGATATTCACCCCTCCACTTT.

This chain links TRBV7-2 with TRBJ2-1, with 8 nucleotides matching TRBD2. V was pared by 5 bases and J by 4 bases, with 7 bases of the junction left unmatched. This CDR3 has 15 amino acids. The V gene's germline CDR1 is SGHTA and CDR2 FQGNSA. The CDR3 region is CASSPSLAGYNEQFF. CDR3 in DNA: TGTGCCAGCAGCCCTTCGTTAGCGGGATACAATGAGCAGTTCTTC.

The CDR3 region is CASSRTGEGPQHF. CDR3 bases: TGTGCCAGCAGTCGCACGGGGGAGGGGCCCCAGCATTTT. The chain couples TRBV6-5 to TRBJ1-5, with D possibly being TRBD1 (5 bases). The CDR3 has 13 residues. Trimming left V 5 bases short and J 9 bases short, with 14 bases between. Germline V gene lookup returns CDR1 MNHEY and CDR2 SVGAGI.

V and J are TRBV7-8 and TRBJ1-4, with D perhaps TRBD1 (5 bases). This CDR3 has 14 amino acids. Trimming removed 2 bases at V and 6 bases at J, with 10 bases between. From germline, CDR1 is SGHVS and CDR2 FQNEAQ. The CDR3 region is CASSLFRVDEKLFF. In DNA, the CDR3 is TGTGCCAGCAGCTTATTCAGGGTCGATGAAAAACTGTTTTTT. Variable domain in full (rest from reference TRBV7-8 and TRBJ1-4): GAGVSQSPRYKVAKRGQDVALRCDPISGHVSLFWYQQALGQGPEFLTYFQNEAQLDKSGLPSDRFFAERPEGSVSTLKIQRTQQEDSAVYLCASSLFRVDEKLFFGSGTQLSVL.

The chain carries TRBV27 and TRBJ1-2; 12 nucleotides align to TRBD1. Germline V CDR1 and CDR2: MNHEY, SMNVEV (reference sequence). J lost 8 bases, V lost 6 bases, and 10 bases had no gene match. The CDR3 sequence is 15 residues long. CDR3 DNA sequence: TGTGCCAGCAGGGGGACAGGGGGCGCGGCGGCGGGCTACACCTTC. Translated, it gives CASRGTGGAAAGYTF.

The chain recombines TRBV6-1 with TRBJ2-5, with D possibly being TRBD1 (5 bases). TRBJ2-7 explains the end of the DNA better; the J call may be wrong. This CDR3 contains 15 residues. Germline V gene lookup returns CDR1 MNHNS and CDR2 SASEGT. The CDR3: CASSVWGRSSYEQYF. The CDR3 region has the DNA TGTGCCAGCAGTGTTTGGGGCAGGAGCTCCTACGAGCAGTACTTC.

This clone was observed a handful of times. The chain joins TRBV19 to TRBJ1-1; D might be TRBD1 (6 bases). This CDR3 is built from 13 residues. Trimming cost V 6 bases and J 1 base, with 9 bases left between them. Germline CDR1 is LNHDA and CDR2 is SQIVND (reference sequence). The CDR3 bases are TGTGCCAGTAGCCTACAGGGGAACACTGAAGCTTTCTTT. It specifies CASSLQGNTEAFF.

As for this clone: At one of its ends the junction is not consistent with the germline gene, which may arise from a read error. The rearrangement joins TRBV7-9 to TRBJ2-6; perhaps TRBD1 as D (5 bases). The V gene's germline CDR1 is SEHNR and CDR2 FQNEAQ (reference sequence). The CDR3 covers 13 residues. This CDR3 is CASSYTGANGLTF. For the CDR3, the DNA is TGTGCCAGCAGTTATACTGGGGCCAACGGCCTGACTTTC.

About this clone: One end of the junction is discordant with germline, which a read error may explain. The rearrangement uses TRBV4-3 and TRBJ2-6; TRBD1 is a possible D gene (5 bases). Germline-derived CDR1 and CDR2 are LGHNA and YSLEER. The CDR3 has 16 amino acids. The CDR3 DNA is TGCGCCAGCAGCCAAGATCGAGGTTCTGGGGCCAACGGCCTGACTTTC. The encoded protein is CASSQDRGSGANGLTF.

The CDR3 protein is CASSDVGGVGSAYEQYF. DNA of the CDR3: TGTGCCAGCAGCGACGTTGGGGGGGTAGGGTCGGCCTACGAGCAGTACTTC. The V and J genes are TRBV7-2 and TRBJ2-7; 7 bases are a match to TRBD2. Looked up from germline, CDR1 is SGHTA and CDR2 is FQGNSA. V lost 5 bases and J lost 2; bases outside the gene matches: 15. CDR3 length: 17 residues. The full variable domain, rest sourced from reference TRBV7-2 and TRBJ2-7, is GAGVSQSPSNKVTEKGKDVELRCDPISGHTALYWYRQSLGQGLEFLIYFQGNSAPDKSGLPSDRFSAERTGGSVSTLTIQRTQQEDSAVYLCASSDVGGVGSAYEQYFGPGTRLTVT.

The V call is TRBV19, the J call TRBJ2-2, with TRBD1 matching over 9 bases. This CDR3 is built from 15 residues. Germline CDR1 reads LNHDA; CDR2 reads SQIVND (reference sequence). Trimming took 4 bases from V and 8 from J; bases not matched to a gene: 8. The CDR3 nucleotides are TGTGCCAGTAGTACGCAAAGAGGACAGGGGGGGGAGCTGTTTTTT. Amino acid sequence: CASSTQRGQGGELFF.

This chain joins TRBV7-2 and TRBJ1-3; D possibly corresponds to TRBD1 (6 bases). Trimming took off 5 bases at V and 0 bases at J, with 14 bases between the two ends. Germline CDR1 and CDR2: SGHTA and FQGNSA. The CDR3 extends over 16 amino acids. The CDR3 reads CASSPRTEHSGNTIYF. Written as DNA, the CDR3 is TGTGCCAGCAGCCCCCGGACAGAACACTCTGGAAACACCATATATTTT.

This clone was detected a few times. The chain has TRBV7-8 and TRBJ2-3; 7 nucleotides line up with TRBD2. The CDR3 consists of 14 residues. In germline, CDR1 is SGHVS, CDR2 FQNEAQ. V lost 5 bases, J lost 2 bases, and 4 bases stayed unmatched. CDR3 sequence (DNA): TGTGCCAGCAGCGCCGGGACTACCACAGATACGCAGTATTTT. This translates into CASSAGTTTDTQYF.

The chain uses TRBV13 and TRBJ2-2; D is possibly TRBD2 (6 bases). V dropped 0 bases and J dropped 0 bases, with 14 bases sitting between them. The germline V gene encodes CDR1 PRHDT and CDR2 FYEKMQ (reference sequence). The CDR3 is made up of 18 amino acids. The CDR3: CASSLGGGTFANTGELFF. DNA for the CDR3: TGTGCCAGCAGCTTAGGGGGGGGAACTTTCGCGAACACCGGGGAGCTGTTTTTT.

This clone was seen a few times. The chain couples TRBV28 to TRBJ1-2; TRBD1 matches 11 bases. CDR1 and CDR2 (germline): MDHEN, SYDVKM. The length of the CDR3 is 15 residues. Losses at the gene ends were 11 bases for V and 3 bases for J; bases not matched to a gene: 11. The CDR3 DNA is TGTGCCTCCCGGACAGGGGGCCTGCGGGACTATGGCTACACCTTC. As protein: CASRTGGLRDYGYTF.

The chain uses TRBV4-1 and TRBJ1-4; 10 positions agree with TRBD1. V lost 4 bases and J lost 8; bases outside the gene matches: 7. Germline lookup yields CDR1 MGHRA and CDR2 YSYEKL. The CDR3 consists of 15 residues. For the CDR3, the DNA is TGCGCCAGCAGCCTGTTGGGGGGACAGGGGGAAAAACTGTTTTTT. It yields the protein CASSLLGGQGEKLFF.

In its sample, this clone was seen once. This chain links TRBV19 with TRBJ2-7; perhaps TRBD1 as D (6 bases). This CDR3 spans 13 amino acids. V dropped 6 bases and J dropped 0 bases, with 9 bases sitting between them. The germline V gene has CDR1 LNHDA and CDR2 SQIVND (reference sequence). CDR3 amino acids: CASSLTGSYEQYF. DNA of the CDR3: TGTGCCAGTAGCCTGACAGGCTCCTACGAGCAGTACTTC.

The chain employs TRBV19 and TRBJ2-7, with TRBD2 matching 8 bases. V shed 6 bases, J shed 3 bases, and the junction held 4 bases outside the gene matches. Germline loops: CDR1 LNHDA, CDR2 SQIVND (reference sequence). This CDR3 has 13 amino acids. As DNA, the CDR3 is TGTGCCAGTAGCGGGGGGGATTTCTACGAGCAGTACTTC. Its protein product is CASSGGDFYEQYF.

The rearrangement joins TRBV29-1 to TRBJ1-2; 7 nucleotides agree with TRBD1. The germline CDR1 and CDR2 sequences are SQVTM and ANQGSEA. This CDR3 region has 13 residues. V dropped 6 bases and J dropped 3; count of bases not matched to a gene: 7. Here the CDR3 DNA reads TGCAGCGTCCCCAGGGGGACTGACTATGGCTACACCTTC. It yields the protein CSVPRGTDYGYTF.

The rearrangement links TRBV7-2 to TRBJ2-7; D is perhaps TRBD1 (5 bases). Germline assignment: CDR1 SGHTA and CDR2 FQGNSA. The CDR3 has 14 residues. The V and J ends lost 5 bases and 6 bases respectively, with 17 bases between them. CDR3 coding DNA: TGTGCCAGCAGCAACCGACAGAGAGCAGGCGAGCAGTACTTC. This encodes CASSNRQRAGEQYF.

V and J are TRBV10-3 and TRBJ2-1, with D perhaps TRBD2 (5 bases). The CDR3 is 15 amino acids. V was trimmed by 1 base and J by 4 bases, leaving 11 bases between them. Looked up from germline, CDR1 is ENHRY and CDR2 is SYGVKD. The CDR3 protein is CAISEYEGGYNEQFF. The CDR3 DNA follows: TGTGCCATCAGTGAGTATGAGGGTGGTTACAATGAGCAGTTCTTC.

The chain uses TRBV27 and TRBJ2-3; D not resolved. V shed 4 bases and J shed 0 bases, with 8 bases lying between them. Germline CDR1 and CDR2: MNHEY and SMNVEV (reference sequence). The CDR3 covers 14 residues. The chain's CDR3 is CASSSTYSTDTQYF. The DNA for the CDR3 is TGTGCCAGCAGTTCTACGTACAGCACAGATACGCAGTATTTT.

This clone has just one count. The CDR3 loop reads CASSTPRGGGTDTQYF. CDR3 in DNA: TGTGCCAGCAGCACCCCGAGGGGGGGCGGCACAGATACGCAGTATTTT. This chain connects TRBV9 to TRBJ2-3; tentatively, D is TRBD2 (7 bases). The CDR3 length is 16 residues. The germline V gene has CDR1 SGDLS and CDR2 YYNGEE. The ends were cut back, 4 bases at V and 1 base at J, with 16 bases in the middle.

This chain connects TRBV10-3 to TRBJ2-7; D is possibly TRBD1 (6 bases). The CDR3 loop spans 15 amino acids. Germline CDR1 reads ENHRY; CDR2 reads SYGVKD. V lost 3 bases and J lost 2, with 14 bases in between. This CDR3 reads CAISDATGSTYEQYF. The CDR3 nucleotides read TGTGCCATCAGTGATGCGACAGGCAGTACCTACGAGCAGTACTTC.

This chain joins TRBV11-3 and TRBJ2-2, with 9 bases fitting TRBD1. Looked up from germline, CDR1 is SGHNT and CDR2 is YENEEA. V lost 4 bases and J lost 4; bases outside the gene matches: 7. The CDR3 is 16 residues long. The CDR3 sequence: CASSSGTGWSTGELFF. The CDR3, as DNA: TGTGCCAGCAGCTCCGGGACAGGGTGGAGCACCGGGGAGCTGTTTTTT.